A selection of T cell receptor beta chains follows, all from one sample in a study of beta chain features in type 1 diabetes. Sequenced by immunoSEQ multiplex PCR; TCRdb stores in-frame clones only, minus some. The data show 150,000 or so clones, roughly 9.1% seen once. The sample consisted of central memory CD4+ T cells from blood. The receptor set was obtained from a woman aged 18-30 years in good health. The CDR3 runs from the conserved cysteine through the conserved F or W. D genes are given only for firm matches. Only part of the rows carry a size: once, few, many, or a class if the clone is expanded.

len,v_gene,j_gene,d_gene,abundance,CDR3aa,CDR3nt
13,TRBV9,TRBJ2-1,TRBD2,NA,CASSVRRESEQFF,TGTGCCAGCAGCGTTAGGCGGGAGAGTGAGCAGTTCTTC
13,TRBV5-1,TRBJ2-7,NA,few,CASSLGRTYEQYF,TGCGCCAGCAGCTTGGGCAGAACCTACGAGCAGTACTTC
15,TRBV9,TRBJ2-5,TRBD2,NA,CASSRSGGTQETQYF,TGTGCCAGCAGCAGAAGCGGGGGTACCCAAGAGACCCAGTACTTC
15,TRBV7-3,TRBJ2-1,NA,NA,CASSLMGGSNNEQFF,TGTGCCAGCAGCTTAATGGGGGGTTCCAACAATGAGCAGTTCTTC
13,TRBV7-9,TRBJ2-2,TRBD1,NA,CASSRTGAGELFF,TGTGCCAGCAGCCGGACAGGCGCCGGGGAGCTGTTTTTT
15,TRBV7-3,TRBJ2-1,TRBD2,few,CASSRGLAGYNEQFF,TGTGCCAGCAGCCGAGGACTAGCGGGGTACAATGAGCAGTTCTTC
15,TRBV15,TRBJ2-7,NA,few,CATSRDWRDSYEQYF,TGTGCCACCAGCAGAGATTGGAGGGATTCCTACGAGCAGTACTTC
16,TRBV10-3,TRBJ2-1,TRBD2,few,CAINEGTSGGDNEQFF,TGTGCCATCAATGAGGGGACTAGCGGGGGGGACAATGAGCAGTTCTTC
14,TRBV30,TRBJ2-7,NA,NA,CAWSVVGATYEQYF,TGTGCCTGGAGTGTCGTAGGGGCGACCTACGAGCAGTACTTC
13,TRBV11-3,TRBJ2-1,NA,NA,CASSLDLTSEQFF,TGTGCCAGCAGCTTAGATCTAACTAGCGAGCAGTTCTTC
16,TRBV5-1,TRBJ2-1,TRBD1,few,CASSKTGTGPDNEQFF,TGCGCCAGCAGCAAAACCGGGACAGGGCCGGACAATGAGCAGTTCTTC
15,TRBV11-2,TRBJ2-7,NA,NA,CASSFLGGYGYEQYF,TGTGCCAGCAGCTTTCTAGGGGGTTATGGGTACGAGCAGTACTTC
15,TRBV9,TRBJ2-1,NA,few,CASSESESSYNEQFF,TGTGCCAGCAGCGAAAGCGAGAGCTCCTACAATGAGCAGTTCTTC
15,TRBV30,TRBJ2-5,TRBD1,NA,CAWRAIQGAGETQYF,TGTGCCTGGAGGGCTATACAGGGGGCCGGTGAGACCCAGTACTTC
15,TRBV5-1,TRBJ2-2,NA,NA,CASSLPGQNTGELFF,TGCGCCAGCAGCTTACCGGGACAGAACACCGGGGAGCTGTTTTTT
16,TRBV9,TRBJ2-7,TRBD1,few,CASSLIFWDRGREQYF,TGTGCCAGCAGCCTAATCTTCTGGGACAGGGGCCGGGAGCAGTACTTC
13,TRBV2,TRBJ2-5,TRBD2,many,CASSLADQETQYF,TGTGCCAGCAGTCTAGCGGACCAAGAGACCCAGTACTTC
13,TRBV4-1,TRBJ1-5,NA,few,CASSQQLNQPQHF,TGCGCCAGCAGCCAACAACTCAATCAGCCCCAGCATTTT
13,TRBV7-3,TRBJ2-1,NA,NA,CASTSAGGIEQFF,TGTGCCAGCACCTCCGCAGGGGGGATTGAGCAGTTCTTC
14,TRBV7-2,TRBJ2-1,NA,NA,CASSQGGSSNEQFF,TGTGCCAGCAGCCAGGGGGGCTCGAGCAATGAGCAGTTCTTC
15,TRBV5-4,TRBJ2-5,NA,NA,CASSLERPLQETQYF,TGTGCCAGCAGCTTGGAGCGGCCTCTTCAAGAGACCCAGTACTTC
14,TRBV29-1,TRBJ1-2,TRBD1,NA,CSVMTGFPGYGYTF,TGCAGCGTGATGACAGGGTTTCCTGGCTATGGCTACACCTTC
14,TRBV11-2,TRBJ1-4,NA,NA,CASSRTAGDEKLFF,TGTGCCAGCAGCCGAACCGCGGGGGATGAAAAACTGTTTTTT
13,TRBV4-2,TRBJ2-7,NA,NA,CASSQDEGGEQYF,TGTGCCAGCAGCCAAGACGAAGGGGGAGAGCAGTACTTC
15,TRBV9,TRBJ2-3,NA,few,CASSVGGRSADTQYF,TGTGCCAGCAGCGTAGGTGGCAGATCAGCAGATACGCAGTATTTT
13,TRBV2,TRBJ1-1,TRBD1,few,CASNRQGNTEAFF,TGTGCCAGCAATCGACAGGGCAACACTGAAGCTTTCTTT
13,TRBV9,TRBJ1-1,NA,few,CASSVLSESEAFF,TGTGCCAGCAGCGTACTCAGCGAGTCTGAAGCTTTCTTT
14,TRBV19,TRBJ2-1,TRBD2,NA,CASSITGGADEQFF,TGTGCCAGTAGTATTACGGGGGGGGCGGATGAGCAGTTCTTC
17,TRBV25-1,TRBJ1-6,NA,few,CASSEPPTGAAFSPLHF,TGTGCCAGCAGTGAACCCCCGACAGGTGCGGCCTTTTCACCCCTCCACTTT
13,TRBV7-2,TRBJ1-2,TRBD1,few,CASSSQGVYGYTF,TGTGCCAGCAGCTCTCAGGGGGTTTATGGCTACACCTTC
18,TRBV11-3,TRBJ2-1,NA,many,CASSLDQGGTSGYNEQFF,TGTGCCAGCAGCTTAGATCAGGGGGGAACTAGCGGCTACAATGAGCAGTTCTTC
13,TRBV30,TRBJ1-5,NA,many,CALSLGGDQPQHF,TGTGCCCTGTCTCTCGGGGGGGATCAGCCCCAGCATTTT
14,TRBV27,TRBJ1-1,NA,NA,CASSQHTGNTEAFF,TGTGCCAGCAGTCAACATACAGGGAACACTGAAGCTTTCTTT
15,TRBV9,TRBJ1-6,TRBD1,few,CASSQMTGAKSPLHF,TGTGCCAGCAGCCAGATGACAGGGGCAAAGTCACCCCTCCACTTT
16,TRBV5-1,TRBJ2-5,TRBD2,few,CASSLVGGGFQETQYF,TGCGCCAGCAGCTTGGTTGGCGGGGGTTTCCAAGAGACCCAGTACTTC
14,TRBV9,TRBJ2-4,NA,few,CASSVNRAGDIQYF,TGTGCCAGCAGCGTTAACAGGGCGGGGGACATTCAGTACTTC
18,TRBV4-1,TRBJ2-3,TRBD2,many,CASSSYQTSGGASDTQYF,TGCGCCAGCAGCTCGTACCAAACTAGCGGGGGGGCCTCAGATACGCAGTATTTT
15,TRBV18,TRBJ2-2,TRBD1,NA,CASSPLPGGSGELFF,TGTGCCAGCTCACCACTTCCAGGGGGCAGCGGGGAGCTGTTTTTT
13,TRBV5-5,TRBJ2-5,NA,NA,CASSLALQETQYF,TGTGCCAGCAGCTTGGCACTTCAAGAGACCCAGTACTTC
11,TRBV20-1,TRBJ1-1,TRBD1,NA,CSAQGAREAFF,TGCAGTGCTCAGGGGGCCCGAGAAGCTTTCTTT
16,TRBV5-1,TRBJ2-1,TRBD2,NA,CASSSGLAGFFNEQFF,TGCGCCAGCAGCTCGGGACTAGCGGGGTTTTTCAATGAGCAGTTCTTC
18,TRBV15,TRBJ2-5,TRBD2,NA,CATSRVVGAGGLRETQYF,TGTGCCACCAGCAGAGTGGTAGGGGCGGGGGGGCTGAGGGAGACCCAGTACTTC
14,TRBV18,TRBJ2-1,NA,NA,CASSPPIGQNEQFF,TGTGCCAGCTCACCCCCGATAGGACAGAATGAGCAGTTCTTC
15,TRBV5-1,TRBJ2-5,NA,NA,CASSFLSREQETQYF,TGCGCCAGCAGCTTCCTTAGCAGGGAACAAGAGACCCAGTACTTC
14,TRBV11-2,TRBJ2-7,TRBD2,NA,CASSLEGTRSEQYF,TGTGCCAGCAGCTTAGAGGGGACTAGATCCGAGCAGTACTTC
14,TRBV19,TRBJ2-1,TRBD2,NA,CASSMVVAGGPEFF,TGTGCCAGTAGTATGGTGGTAGCGGGAGGGCCGGAGTTCTTC
12,TRBV29-1,TRBJ2-7,TRBD2,NA,CSAQRGGYEQYF,TGCAGCGCTCAACGCGGGGGCTACGAGCAGTACTTC
16,TRBV5-6,TRBJ2-1,TRBD2,NA,CASRVGGLAGSNEQFF,TGTGCCAGCAGGGTGGGTGGTCTAGCGGGATCTAATGAGCAGTTCTTC